These 19 T cell receptor beta chains share one sample of origin, sequenced in a study of OX40 agonist ivuxolimab in advanced cancers. The method was immunoSEQ multiplex PCR; TCRdb's version includes in-frame clones alone and lacks a portion of them. The sample holds over 20,000 clones; about nine tenths are singletons and the top ten take 21%. The specimen was CD4+ or CD8+ T cells sorted from blood, collected in a trial of the OX40 agonist ivuxolimab. These receptors all stem from an adult with an advanced solid tumor such as melanoma, head and neck, liver or kidney cancer.

This chain connects TRBV27 to TRBJ2-5; 7 bases map to TRBD1. J lost 4 bases, V lost 9 bases, and 5 bases had no gene match. Germline lookup yields CDR1 MNHEY and CDR2 SMNVEV (reference sequence). This CDR3 contains 12 residues. The CDR3: CASMTGSETQYF. As DNA, the CDR3 is TGTGCCAGTATGACAGGGTCAGAGACCCAGTACTTC.

This clone has just one count. V and J are TRBV2 and TRBJ1-2, with a possible D match to TRBD1 (5 bases). With 11 bases removed from V and 5 bases from J, the gap between germline ends came to 15 bases. Germline lookup yields CDR1 SNHLY and CDR2 FYNNEI. The CDR3 runs to 12 residues. As DNA, the CDR3 is TGTGCCGTTTTTTCGGGGCTGTATGGCTACACCTTC. It yields the protein CAVFSGLYGYTF.

This clone has a handful of counts. This chain's CDR3 is CASTRTAGGNEKLFF. The CDR3 nucleotides are TGTGCCAGCACCCGTACCGCAGGGGGGAACGAAAAACTGTTTTTT. This chain links TRBV7-8 with TRBJ1-4; 7 bases align to TRBD1. This CDR3 comprises 15 residues. J lost 8 bases, V lost 7 bases, and 13 bases had no gene match. Germline CDR1 and CDR2: SGHVS and FQNEAQ.

The rearrangement links TRBV7-9 to TRBJ1-2; D may be TRBD1 (6 bases). Between the trimmed V and J ends, which lost 5 bases and 2 bases, there was a span of 12 bases. The CDR3 consists of 14 residues. The germline CDR1 and CDR2 sequences are SEHNR and FQNEAQ (reference sequence). The CDR3 is CASSPRGSNYGYTF. The CDR3 region has the DNA TGTGCCAGCAGCCCCAGGGGCAGCAACTATGGCTACACCTTC.

The V call is TRBV7-2, the J call TRBJ1-3; D is unresolved. Germline assignment: CDR1 SGHTA and CDR2 FQGNSA. The V end was cut by 3 bases, the J end by 0 bases, with 9 bases between. The CDR3 consists of 15 residues. CDR3 nucleotides: TGTGCCAGCAGCTTCGGTCCTTACTCTGGAAACACCATATATTTT. As protein: CASSFGPYSGNTIYF.

This chain uses TRBV2 with TRBJ2-7; D remains ambiguous. CDR1 is SNHLY and CDR2 is FYNNEI in the germline V gene. V was cut by 8 bases and J by 2 bases, with 13 bases left in between. The CDR3 sequence is 13 residues long. The CDR3 nucleotides are TGTGCCAGCGGGAAGTACCGGGCCTACGAGCAGTACTTC. Translating gives CASGKYRAYEQYF. Full variable domain (rest looked up from reference TRBV2 and TRBJ2-7): EPEVTQTPSHQVTQMGQEVILRCVPISNHLYFYWYRQILGQKVEFLVSFYNNEISEKSEIFDDQFSVERPDGSNFTLKIRSTKLEDSAMYFCASGKYRAYEQYFGPGTRLTVT.

The chain is built from TRBV6-5 and TRBJ2-5, with 8 positions matching TRBD2. The length of the CDR3 is 13 residues. CDR1 is MNHEY, CDR2 SVGAGI, per germline. The trim removed 6 bases at V and 2 bases at J, leaving 2 bases unmatched. The CDR3, as DNA: TGTGCCAGCAGCGGGGGGGGTCAAGAGACCCAGTACTTC. Translation: CASSGGGQETQYF.

This sequence joins TRBV4-2 and TRBJ2-1; D call uncertain. This CDR3 comprises 12 residues. Germline V CDR1 and CDR2: LGHNA, YNFKEQ. Trimming removed 2 bases at V and 6 bases at J, with 5 bases between. The CDR3 region has the DNA TGTGCCAGCAGCCAACCCTCCAATGAGCAGTTCTTC. Protein sequence: CASSQPSNEQFF.

This chain links TRBV28 with TRBJ2-7; D gene unclear. The CDR3 loop spans 13 amino acids. Trimming removed 3 bases from V and 6 bases from J, with 12 bases in between. Germline CDR1 reads MDHEN; CDR2 reads SYDVKM. CDR3: CASSFTDMGEQYF. Written as DNA, the CDR3 is TGTGCCAGCAGTTTCACGGATATGGGCGAGCAGTACTTC.

This rearrangement joins TRBV9 to TRBJ1-3, with D unclear. V was pared by 0 bases and J by 0 bases, with 7 bases between. CDR1 SGDLS and CDR2 YYNGEE come from the germline V gene. This CDR3 is built from 15 residues. CDR3 region: CASSVGGRSGNTIYF. The CDR3 DNA sequence: TGTGCCAGCAGCGTAGGAGGACGCTCTGGAAACACCATATATTTT. Full variable domain (missing parts from reference TRBV9 and TRBJ1-3): DSGVTQTPKHLITATGQRVTLRCSPRSGDLSVYWYQQSLDQGLQFLIQYYNGEERAKGNILERFSAQQFPDLHSELNLSSLELGDSALYFCASSVGGRSGNTIYFGEGSWLTVV.

V usage is TRBV7-3 and J usage is TRBJ1-1; TRBD1 is a possible D gene (6 bases). The V end was cut by 4 bases, the J end by 0 bases, with 9 bases between. The V gene's germline CDR1 is SGHTA and CDR2 FQGTGA. The CDR3 has 14 amino acids. CDR3 amino acids: CASSSQGMNTEAFF. The CDR3 region has the DNA TGTGCCAGCAGCTCACAGGGTATGAACACTGAAGCTTTCTTT.

The chain couples TRBV6-9 to TRBJ1-5; D is ambiguous. Between the trimmed V and J ends, which lost 2 bases and 6 bases, there was a span of 11 bases. CDR3 length: 14 residues. Germline CDR1 MNHGY, CDR2 SVAAGI. CDR3 DNA: TGTGCCAGCAGTTATCGAGCGGGTCTTCAGCCCCAGCATTTT. Protein: CASSYRAGLQPQHF.

The chain couples TRBV11-3 to TRBJ2-3, with a tentative D call TRBD1 (5 bases). Germline values: CDR1 SGHNT, CDR2 YENEEA. CDR3 size: 14 residues. V gave up 3 bases and J gave up 6 bases, with 13 bases separating them. The CDR3: CASSLGPPADTQYF. The CDR3 coding sequence is TGTGCCAGCAGCTTGGGGCCCCCTGCGGATACGCAGTATTTT.

The chain couples TRBV9 to TRBJ2-3, with a tentative D call TRBD2 (6 bases). CDR3 length equals 15 residues. V was clipped by 4 bases and J by 4 bases, with 16 bases between them. Germline V gives CDR1 SGDLS, CDR2 YYNGEE. As DNA, the CDR3 is TGTGCCAGCAGCCCCTCGGGCTGGGGGGCAGATACGCAGTATTTT. Translation gives CASSPSGWGADTQYF.

This sequence joins TRBV11-3 and TRBJ2-5; weak D call: TRBD2 (5 bases). The germline gives CDR1 SGHNT, CDR2 YENEEA. The V end lost 1 base, the J end lost 7 bases, and 16 bases lay between the germline ends. The CDR3 is 15 residues long. The CDR3 loop is CASSLAPARGVTQYF. The CDR3 bases are TGTGCCAGCAGCTTAGCCCCGGCCCGGGGAGTGACCCAGTACTTC.

This chain joins TRBV29-1 and TRBJ2-1; 11 bases align to TRBD2. Looked up from germline, CDR1 is SQVTM and CDR2 is ANQGSEA. V shed 8 bases, J shed 10 bases, and the junction held 7 bases outside the gene matches. CDR3 length: 12 residues. This CDR3 is CSISGRGWEQFF. In nucleotides, the CDR3 is TGCAGCATTAGCGGGAGGGGTTGGGAGCAGTTCTTC.

The chain links TRBV6-5 to TRBJ2-7; D is unresolved. Germline CDR1 MNHEY, CDR2 SVGAGI. V lost 0 bases and J lost 3, with 6 bases in between. This CDR3 has 13 residues. CDR3 in amino acids: CASSYSRSYEQYF. For the CDR3, the DNA is TGTGCCAGCAGTTACTCGAGGAGCTACGAGCAGTACTTC.

This chain connects TRBV27 to TRBJ1-6; tentatively, D is TRBD1 (6 bases). CDR1 is MNHEY, CDR2 SMNVEV, per germline (reference sequence). The CDR3 extends over 16 amino acids. Trimming took 0 bases from V and 7 from J, leaving 13 bases between them. The CDR3 DNA sequence: TGTGCCAGCAGTTTATCGTTGGGGAGGGGGAATTCACCCCTCCACTTT. Protein sequence: CASSLSLGRGNSPLHF.

This clone appeared once. The chain uses TRBV7-6 and TRBJ1-1; 10 nucleotides match TRBD1. Germline V lookup: CDR1 SGHVS, CDR2 FNYEAQ. There are 15 residues in the CDR3. J was trimmed by 0 bases and V by 8 bases; bases with no gene match: 6. The CDR3 sequence is CASATGTGVNTEAFF. CDR3 sequence (DNA): TGTGCCAGCGCGACCGGGACAGGGGTGAACACTGAAGCTTTCTTT. The variable domain in full, completed from reference TRBV7-6 and TRBJ1-1, reads GAGVSQSPRYKVTKRGQDVALRCDPISGHVSLYWYRQALGQGPEFLTYFNYEAQQDKSGLPNDRFSAERPEGSISTLTIQRTEQRDSAMYRCASATGTGVNTEAFFGQGTRLTVV.